This entry describes one TCR beta chain. Its antigen is still unknown. Peptide-pool stimulation followed by sequencing identified expanded antigen-specific CD4+ clonotypes in the ViraFEST assay. Isolating CD4+ T cells followed roughly ten days of culture. As their vaccination, participants received two doses of either BNT162b2 or mRNA-1273. Vaccinated participants had no history of SARS-CoV-2 infection and tested negative for nucleocapsid antibodies. The entry originates in a study of vaccination effects on CD4 cells after COVID-19. Assay: immunoSEQ multiplex PCR; the TCRdb copy retains only in-frame clones and omits some. The sample contains approximately 28,000 clones, roughly 76% of which appear only once. This clonotype was obtained from a human donor who received a COVID-19 vaccine. Some clones in this sample may be carry-over from other donors' samples. Sequences were derived from CD4+ T cells from PBMCs cultured with SARS-CoV-2 spike peptides, sampled after COVID-19 vaccination.

The CDR3 sequence: CASSRGSASGSYNEQFF. In DNA, the CDR3 is TGTGCCAGTAGTAGAGGATCGGCTAGCGGGAGTTACAATGAGCAGTTCTTC. The rearrangement uses TRBV19 and TRBJ2-1; 10 bases are a match to TRBD2. CDR1 is LNHDA and CDR2 is SQIVND in the germline V gene (reference sequence). V was clipped by 4 bases and J by 4 bases; unmatched bases: 10. The CDR3 is 17 residues long.